The 14 T cell receptor beta chains given below trace back to one sample, sequenced in a study of blood T cell repertoires in COVID-19. The table came from immunoSEQ multiplex PCR; TCRdb's copy has only in-frame clones and leaves some out. This table has around 330,000 clones, 85% appearing once. Sequencing was done on a sample of PBMCs or T cells enriched from blood (not recorded which). These receptors originate from a woman aged 30 to 39 who had been exposed to COVID-19.

This clone appeared a single time. The chain employs TRBV9 and TRBJ2-2, with D perhaps matching TRBD1 (6 bases). Deletions cut 1 base from V and 6 bases from J, with 19 bases between. Germline values: CDR1 SGDLS, CDR2 YYNGEE. The CDR3 covers 17 residues. CDR3 region: CASSVLGAGGYAGELFF. The CDR3 nucleotides are TGTGCCAGCAGCGTACTGGGGGCCGGCGGTTACGCCGGGGAGCTGTTTTTT.

The chain links TRBV5-4 to TRBJ2-1, with 10 bases matching TRBD2. Germline CDR1 SGHNT, CDR2 YYREEE (reference sequence). After removal of 2 bases from V and 0 bases from J, the junction contained 5 bases not matched to a gene. The CDR3 has 17 amino acids. CDR3 amino acids: CASSFLSGRSSYNEQFF. In DNA, the CDR3 is TGTGCCAGCAGCTTCCTTAGCGGGAGGAGCTCCTACAATGAGCAGTTCTTC.

This chain connects TRBV24-1 to TRBJ1-2; unclear D gene. Trimming left V 5 bases short and J 0 bases short, with 9 bases between. The CDR3 covers 14 residues. Germline CDR1 KGHDR, CDR2 SFDVKD. The CDR3 reads CATSVGGSNYGYTF. The CDR3 DNA reads TGTGCCACCAGTGTTGGAGGGTCTAACTATGGCTACACCTTC.

V usage is TRBV5-8 and J usage is TRBJ2-1; D may be TRBD1 (6 bases). Germline V gives CDR1 SGHTS, CDR2 YDEGEE. Trimming cost V 3 bases and J 4 bases, with 23 bases left between them. This CDR3 has 18 residues. The CDR3 loop reads CASSSPFGRIGQYNEQFF. CDR3 nucleotide sequence: TGTGCCAGCAGCTCACCTTTCGGCCGGATTGGACAGTACAATGAGCAGTTCTTC.

In this sample, this clone turned up a few times. Here the CDR3 reads CASSLTRGYNEQFF. The CDR3 bases are TGTGCCAGCAGTTTAACTAGGGGGTACAATGAGCAGTTCTTC. The V and J genes are TRBV6-5 and TRBJ2-1, with D maybe TRBD1 (6 bases). The V gene's germline CDR1 is MNHEY and CDR2 SVGAGI. The CDR3 runs 14 residues. V lost 4 bases to trimming and J lost 4 bases, with 11 bases between them.

In DNA, the CDR3 is TGTGCCAGCAGCCCACAGGGGGATGGCTACACCTTC. This translates into CASSPQGDGYTF. The rearrangement links TRBV3-1 (or the pseudogene TRBV3-2) to TRBJ1-2, with TRBD1 matching 8 bases. The CDR3 runs to 12 residues. V gave up 4 bases and J gave up 6 bases; unmatched junction bases: 1. Germline assignment: CDR1 LGHDT and CDR2 YNNKEL (reference sequence).

The V gene is TRBV19, the J gene TRBJ2-7; 8 nucleotides agree with TRBD1. J was trimmed by 5 bases and V by 5 bases; bases with no gene match: 8. Per germline, CDR1 LNHDA and CDR2 SQIVND (reference sequence). The CDR3 consists of 14 residues. The CDR3 sequence is CASSWSQGAHEQYF. The CDR3 DNA reads as TGTGCCAGTAGTTGGAGTCAGGGGGCTCACGAGCAGTACTTC.

The chain uses TRBV4-2 and TRBJ1-2; weak D call: TRBD1 (5 bases). Trimming shortened V by 2 bases and J by 8 bases, and 12 bases separated the two germline ends. Germline loops: CDR1 LGHNA, CDR2 YNFKEQ. There are 13 residues in the CDR3. Here the CDR3 reads CASSQLQGEGYTF. Written as DNA, the CDR3 is TGTGCCAGCAGCCAACTTCAGGGTGAAGGCTACACCTTC.

The chain recombines TRBV19 with TRBJ1-1, with no clear D. The CDR3 is made up of 13 amino acids. V was shortened by 10 bases and J by 2 bases, with 14 bases between the two germline ends. Germline lookup yields CDR1 LNHDA and CDR2 SQIVND (reference sequence). The CDR3 here is CATTRGSNTEAFF. DNA for the CDR3: TGTGCCACCACAAGAGGCAGTAACACTGAAGCTTTCTTT.

The chain has TRBV27 and TRBJ1-2, with D tentatively TRBD1 (5 bases). In germline, CDR1 is MNHEY, CDR2 SMNVEV (reference sequence). The CDR3 contains 13 residues. V was pared by 4 bases and J by 6 bases, with 12 bases between. The CDR3 reads CASSSFGGDGYTF. CDR3 in DNA: TGTGCCAGCAGTTCCTTTGGGGGGGATGGCTACACCTTC.

The chain combines TRBV5-1 with TRBJ1-5; D is perhaps TRBD1 (6 bases). V lost 5 bases and J 6 bases, leaving 18 bases between the germline ends. This CDR3 has 15 amino acids. The germline V gene has CDR1 SGHRS and CDR2 YFSETQ. The CDR3, as DNA: TGCGCCAGCAGTCAACTTCCGGGACAAAGTCAGCCCCAGCATTTT. This translates into CASSQLPGQSQPQHF.

The chain joins TRBV5-1 to TRBJ1-1, with TRBD1 as a possible D gene (6 bases). There are 15 residues in the CDR3. Germline-derived CDR1 and CDR2 are SGHRS and YFSETQ. Between the trimmed V and J ends, which lost 0 bases and 1 base, there was a span of 10 bases. The CDR3 DNA sequence: TGCGCCAGCAGCTTGGCCCAGGGGACGAACACTGAAGCTTTCTTT. This gives the protein CASSLAQGTNTEAFF.

V is TRBV10-3 and J is TRBJ1-1; D possibly corresponds to TRBD1 (6 bases). V shed 5 bases and J shed 8 bases, with 12 bases lying between them. Germline V CDR1 and CDR2: ENHRY, SYGVKD. The CDR3 length is 12 residues. The CDR3 reads CAISPQGSEAFF. The DNA of the CDR3 is TGTGCCATCAGTCCTCAGGGGTCAGAAGCTTTCTTT.

The chain has TRBV5-1 and TRBJ1-5, with D possibly being TRBD1 (5 bases). The CDR3 contains 15 residues. Trimming shortened V by 0 bases and J by 11 bases, and 18 bases separated the two germline ends. Germline V gene lookup returns CDR1 SGHRS and CDR2 YFSETQ. CDR3 region: CASSLGQGGSVAQHF. CDR3 DNA: TGCGCCAGCAGCTTGGGGCAGGGTGGATCAGTGGCCCAGCATTTT.